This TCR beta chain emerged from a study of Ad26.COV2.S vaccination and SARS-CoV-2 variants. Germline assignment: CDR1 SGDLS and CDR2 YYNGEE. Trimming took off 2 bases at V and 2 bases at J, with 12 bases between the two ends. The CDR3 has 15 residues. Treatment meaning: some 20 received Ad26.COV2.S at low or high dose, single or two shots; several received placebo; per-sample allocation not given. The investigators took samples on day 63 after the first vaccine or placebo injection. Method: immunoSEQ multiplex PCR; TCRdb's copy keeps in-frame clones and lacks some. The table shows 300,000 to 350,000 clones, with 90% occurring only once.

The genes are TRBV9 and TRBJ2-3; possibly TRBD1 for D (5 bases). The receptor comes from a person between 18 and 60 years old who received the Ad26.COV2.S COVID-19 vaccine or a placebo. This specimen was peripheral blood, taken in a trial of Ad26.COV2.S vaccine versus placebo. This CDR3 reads CASSVQGSYTDTQYF. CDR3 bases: TGTGCCAGCAGCGTTCAGGGAAGTTACACAGATACGCAGTATTTT. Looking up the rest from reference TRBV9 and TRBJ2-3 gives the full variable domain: DSGVTQTPKHLITATGQRVTLRCSPRSGDLSVYWYQQSLDQGLQFLIQYYNGEERAKGNILERFSAQQFPDLHSELNLSSLELGDSALYFCASSVQGSYTDTQYFGPGTRLTVL.